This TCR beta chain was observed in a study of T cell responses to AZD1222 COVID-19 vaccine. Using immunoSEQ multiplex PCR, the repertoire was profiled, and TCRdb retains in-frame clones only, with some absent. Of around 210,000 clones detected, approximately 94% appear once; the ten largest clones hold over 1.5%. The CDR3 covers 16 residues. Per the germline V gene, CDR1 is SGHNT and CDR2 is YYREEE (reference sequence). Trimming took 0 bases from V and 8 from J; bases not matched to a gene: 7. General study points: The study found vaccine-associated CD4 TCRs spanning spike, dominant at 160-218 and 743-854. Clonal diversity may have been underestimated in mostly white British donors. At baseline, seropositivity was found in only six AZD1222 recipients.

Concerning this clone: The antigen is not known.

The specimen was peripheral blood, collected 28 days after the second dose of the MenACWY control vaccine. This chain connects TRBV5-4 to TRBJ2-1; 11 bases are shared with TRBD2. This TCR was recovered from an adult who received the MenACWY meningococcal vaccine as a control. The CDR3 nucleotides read TGTGCCAGCAGCTTGGGGTTAGCGGGGGGGATGGATGAGCAGTTCTTC. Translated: CASSLGLAGGMDEQFF.